The rows below give T cell receptor beta chains drawn from one sample of a study of cytomegalovirus exposure and HLA in healthy donors. The method was immunoSEQ multiplex PCR; TCRdb's version includes in-frame clones alone and lacks a portion of them. The sample holds around 140,000 clones, roughly 80% seen once. The specimen was PBMCs. All receptors come from a man aged 35 to 55 in good health and CMV-seronegative. CDR3s include the opening cysteine and the closing phenylalanine or tryptophan. A D gene is named only where the DNA matches it firmly. The listing skips clone size in some rows; elsewhere it reads once, few, many or a size class.

TRBV28	NA	NA	TRBJ1-4	15	CASSLTGPTNEKLFF	TGTGCCAGCAGCCTGACAGGACCAACTAATGAAAAACTGTTTTTT
TRBV4-3	NA	NA	TRBJ2-3	16	CASSQAPASDADTQYF	TGCGCCAGCAGCCAAGCCCCCGCTAGCGACGCAGATACGCAGTATTTT
TRBV2	NA	TRBD2	TRBJ2-2	16	CASSGPGPGGSGELFF	TGTGCCAGCAGTGGACCGGGACCGGGGGGATCCGGGGAGCTGTTTTTT
TRBV25-1	few	TRBD1	TRBJ1-1	17	CASSDGWGQGANTEAFF	TGTGCCAGCAGTGATGGTTGGGGACAGGGGGCAAACACTGAAGCTTTCTTT
TRBV7-9	NA	NA	TRBJ1-1	13	CASSTNQGTEAFF	TGTGCCAGCAGCACCAATCAGGGGACTGAAGCTTTCTTT
TRBV29-1	NA	NA	TRBJ1-5	13	CSVAGGSNQPQHF	TGCAGCGTTGCTGGGGGCAGCAATCAGCCCCAGCATTTT
TRBV19	NA	TRBD2	TRBJ2-7	14	CASSFTGLAREQYF	TGTGCCAGTAGTTTTACGGGACTAGCGAGAGAGCAGTACTTC
TRBV10-3	NA	NA	TRBJ2-7	15	CAISDVLSSSYEQYF	TGTGCCATCAGTGACGTTCTGAGTAGCTCCTACGAGCAGTACTTC
TRBV19	NA	TRBD1	TRBJ1-2	11	CATGQGDGYTF	TGTGCCACAGGACAGGGAGATGGCTACACCTTC
TRBV5-1	NA	NA	TRBJ2-5	15	CASGKNRDNQETQYF	TGCGCCAGCGGCAAAAACCGGGACAACCAAGAGACCCAGTACTTC
TRBV6-5	many	NA	TRBJ1-5	15	CASSYVWAARKPQHF	TGTGCCAGCAGTTACGTCTGGGCAGCCCGTAAGCCCCAGCATTTT
TRBV30	NA	TRBD2	TRBJ2-7	13	CAWMGTNLSEQYF	TGTGCCTGGATGGGGACTAACCTCAGTGAGCAGTACTTC
TRBV21-1	once	NA	TRBJ2-2	15	CASSKRDRGTGELFF	TGTGCCAGCAGCAAAAGGGACAGGGGAACCGGGGAGCTGTTTTTT
TRBV2	NA	NA	TRBJ1-2	13	CASSPDSGYGYTF	TGTGCCAGCAGTCCCGACAGTGGCTATGGCTACACCTTC
TRBV19	NA	NA	TRBJ2-1	16	CASRPLSGDSYNEQFF	TGTGCCAGTAGACCACTTTCTGGGGACTCGTACAATGAGCAGTTCTTC
TRBV4-2	once	TRBD2	TRBJ2-1	17	CASSQESIAGGPHEQFF	TGTGCCAGCAGCCAAGAATCAATAGCGGGAGGGCCCCATGAGCAGTTCTTC
TRBV5-6	few	TRBD1	TRBJ2-2	16	CASSGVGTGGAGELFF	TGTGCCAGCAGCGGCGTAGGGACAGGGGGGGCCGGGGAGCTGTTTTTT
TRBV19	NA	NA	TRBJ1-2	16	CASSIDRGAPYGGYTF	TGTGCCAGTAGTATAGATCGGGGGGCACCGTATGGAGGCTACACCTTC
TRBV2	NA	TRBD1	TRBJ2-3	14	CASSGTGGEDTQYF	TGTGCCAGCAGCGGGACAGGGGGCGAAGATACGCAGTATTTT
TRBV28	few	TRBD1	TRBJ1-3	15	CASSYSGTGANTIYF	TGTGCCAGCAGTTATTCCGGGACAGGGGCAAACACCATATATTTT
TRBV5-4	NA	TRBD1	TRBJ2-7	16	CASSLGMGTGVNEQYF	TGTGCCAGCAGCTTGGGGATGGGGACAGGGGTTAACGAGCAGTACTTC
TRBV7-7	NA	TRBD1	TRBJ1-4	17	CASSLEKDRVDNEKLFF	TGTGCTAGCAGCTTAGAGAAGGACAGGGTTGATAATGAAAAACTGTTTTTT